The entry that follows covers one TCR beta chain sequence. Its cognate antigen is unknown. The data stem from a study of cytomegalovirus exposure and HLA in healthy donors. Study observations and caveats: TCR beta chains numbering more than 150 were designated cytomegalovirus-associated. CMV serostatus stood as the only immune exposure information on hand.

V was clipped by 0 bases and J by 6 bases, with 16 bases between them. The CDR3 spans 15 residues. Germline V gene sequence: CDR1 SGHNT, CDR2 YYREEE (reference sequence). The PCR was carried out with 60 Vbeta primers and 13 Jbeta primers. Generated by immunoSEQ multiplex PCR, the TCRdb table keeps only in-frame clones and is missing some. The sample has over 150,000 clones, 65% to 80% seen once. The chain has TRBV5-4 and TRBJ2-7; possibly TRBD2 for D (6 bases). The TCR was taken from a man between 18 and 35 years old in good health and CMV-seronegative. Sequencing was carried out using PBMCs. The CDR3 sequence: CASSLGPGRPGEQYF. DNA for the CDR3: TGTGCCAGCAGCTTGGGGCCAGGGAGGCCTGGCGAGCAGTACTTC. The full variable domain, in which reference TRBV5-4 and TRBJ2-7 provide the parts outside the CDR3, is ETGVTQSPTHLIKTRGQQVTLRCSSQSGHNTVSWYQQALGQGPQFIFQYYREEENGRGNFPPRFSGLQFPNYSSELNVNALELDDSALYLCASSLGPGRPGEQYFGPGTRLTVT.